The clone carrying this T cell receptor beta chain was seen a handful of times. This entry comes from a study of T-cell reconstitution after alpha-beta-depleted transplantation in children. The CDR3 runs 17 residues. Per the germline V gene, CDR1 is DFQATT and CDR2 is SNEGSKA (reference sequence). The library targeted TCRbeta and was prepared with unique molecular identifiers. TCRdb reprocessed the PCR reads with MiXCR, giving one entry per CDR3 protein. Of about 370,000 distinct CDR3 sequences in the sample, roughly 20% were seen once. Source: PBMCs from the stem cell graft donor, taken from the stem cell graft. The V and J genes are TRBV20-1 and TRBJ2-3, with 8 bases that match TRBD1. This sequence was found in a human donor who donated a stem cell graft to a child with acute myeloid leukemia. This CDR3 reads CTPKGRGLVAETDTQYF. As DNA, the CDR3 is TGCACCCCAAAAGGCAGGGGGCTTGTCGCAGAAACAGATACGCAGTATTTT.